This T cell receptor (beta chain) was identified during a study of molecular identifiers for immune sequencing clone quantification. Trimming cost V 4 bases and J 4 bases, with 18 bases left between them. In germline, CDR1 is MGHRA, CDR2 YSYEKL. The CDR3 totals 16 residues. This clonotype came up many times. The antigen remains unidentified. TCRdb analysed the PCR reads with MiXCR anew, one entry per CDR3 protein. The sample lists some 96,000 distinct CDR3 sequences, approximately 24% occurring once. Study observations and caveats: Reportedly, one cell's Jurkat TCR RNA was detected within 1,100,000 naive CD8 cells.

As CD8+CD4-CCR7+CD45RA+ cells, naive CD8 T cells were sorted. V gene TRBV4-1 combines with J gene TRBJ2-3; the D gene is possibly TRBD2 (6 bases). Source material: naive CD8+ T cells from blood, with Jurkat cell RNA spiked in. The subset denotes: FACS-sorted CD8+CD4-CCR7+CD45RA+ naive T cells. The origin of this receptor is a human donor in good health. Some libraries in this study had Jurkat cell RNA spiked in. The CDR3 nucleotides are TGCGCCAGCAGCCCTCCGGGACTCGGAGGGTCAGATACGCAGTATTTT. This codes for CASSPPGLGGSDTQYF.